The entry below gives a single T cell receptor (beta chain) sequence along with its context. Antigen unknown. This sample was included in a study of T cells in Graves' hyperthyroidism and ophthalmopathy. The wider study: Blood from the periphery was taken at initial diagnosis, before any treatment. Study-wide results and limits: The model predicted ophthalmopathy a median approximately 6 months before onset. Most thyroid clonotypes with frequency above 0.001 were detected in blood.

Patients showing uncontrolled infection, other autoimmune disease, pregnancy or lactation were ineligible. TCR beta CDR3 sequences were amplified from RNA transcripts. Researchers ran a first-round RT-PCR on the TCR CDR3 using the HTBI primer set. TCRdb re-derived calls from the multiplex PCR reads in MiXCR, one entry per CDR3 protein. The table includes hundreds of thousands of distinct CDR3 sequences, around 15% detected once. Trimming at V came to 8 bases and at J to 13 bases, leaving 13 bases not matched to a gene. The CDR3 length is 14 residues. CDR1 and CDR2 from the germline V gene are LNHDA and SQIVND (reference sequence).

This rearrangement joins TRBV19 to TRBJ2-1; TRBD2 agrees at 11 bases. Sequencing input: blood. The sequence came from a woman aged 18-35 years with Graves' hyperthyroidism. The CDR3: CASGRVAGGLSQFF. CDR3 DNA sequence: TGTGCCAGTGGAAGGGTAGCGGGAGGGCTGAGCCAGTTCTTC.